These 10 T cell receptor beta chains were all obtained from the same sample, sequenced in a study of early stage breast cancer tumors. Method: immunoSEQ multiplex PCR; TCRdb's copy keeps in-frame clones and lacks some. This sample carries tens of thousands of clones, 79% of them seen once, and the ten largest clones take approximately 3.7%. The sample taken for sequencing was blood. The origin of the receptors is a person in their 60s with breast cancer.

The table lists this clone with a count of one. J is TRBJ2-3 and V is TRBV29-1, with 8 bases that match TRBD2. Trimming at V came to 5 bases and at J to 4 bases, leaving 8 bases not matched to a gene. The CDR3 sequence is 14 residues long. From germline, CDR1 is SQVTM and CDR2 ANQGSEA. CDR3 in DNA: TGCAGCGTTCGGTCGGGGGGGATTGCAGATACGCAGTATTTT. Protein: CSVRSGGIADTQYF.

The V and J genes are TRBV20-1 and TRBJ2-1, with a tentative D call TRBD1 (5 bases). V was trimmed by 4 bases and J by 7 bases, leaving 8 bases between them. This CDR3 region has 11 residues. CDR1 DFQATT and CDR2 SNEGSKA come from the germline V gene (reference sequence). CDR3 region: CSATQGNEQFF. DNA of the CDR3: TGCAGTGCTACCCAGGGTAATGAGCAGTTCTTC.

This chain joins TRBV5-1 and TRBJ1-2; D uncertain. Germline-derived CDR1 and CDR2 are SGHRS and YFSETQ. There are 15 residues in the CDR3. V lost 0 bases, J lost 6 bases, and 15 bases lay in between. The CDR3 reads CASSLDSPGLDGYTF. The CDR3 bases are TGCGCCAGCAGCTTGGACAGCCCTGGGTTGGATGGCTACACCTTC. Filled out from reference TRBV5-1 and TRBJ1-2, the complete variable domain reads KAGVTQTPRYLIKTRGQQVTLSCSPISGHRSVSWYQQTPGQGLQFLFEYFSETQRNKGNFPGRFSGRQFSNSRSEMNVSTLELGDSALYLCASSLDSPGLDGYTFGSGTRLTVV.

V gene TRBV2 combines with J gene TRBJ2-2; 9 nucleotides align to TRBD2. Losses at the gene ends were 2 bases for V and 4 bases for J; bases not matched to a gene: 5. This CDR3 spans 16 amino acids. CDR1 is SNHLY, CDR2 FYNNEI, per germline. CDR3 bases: TGTGCCAGCAGTGAAAACGCGGGGGGGACCACCGGGGAGCTGTTTTTT. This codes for CASSENAGGTTGELFF. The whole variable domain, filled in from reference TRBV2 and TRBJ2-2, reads EPEVTQTPSHQVTQMGQEVILRCVPISNHLYFYWYRQILGQKVEFLVSFYNNEISEKSEIFDDQFSVERPDGSNFTLKIRSTKLEDSAMYFCASSENAGGTTGELFFGEGSRLTVL.

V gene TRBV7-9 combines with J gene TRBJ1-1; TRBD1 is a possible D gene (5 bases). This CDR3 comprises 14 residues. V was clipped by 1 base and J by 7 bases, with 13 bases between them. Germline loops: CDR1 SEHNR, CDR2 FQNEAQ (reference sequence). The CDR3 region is CASSLEGVGGEAFF. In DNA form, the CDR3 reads TGTGCCAGCAGCTTAGAGGGTGTCGGGGGTGAAGCTTTCTTT.

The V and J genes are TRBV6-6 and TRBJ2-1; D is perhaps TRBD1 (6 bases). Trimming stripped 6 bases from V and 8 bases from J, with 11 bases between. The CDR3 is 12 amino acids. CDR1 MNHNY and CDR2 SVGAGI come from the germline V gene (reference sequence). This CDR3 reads CASRGNRDEQFF. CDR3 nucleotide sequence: TGTGCCAGCAGGGGGAACAGGGATGAGCAGTTCTTC.

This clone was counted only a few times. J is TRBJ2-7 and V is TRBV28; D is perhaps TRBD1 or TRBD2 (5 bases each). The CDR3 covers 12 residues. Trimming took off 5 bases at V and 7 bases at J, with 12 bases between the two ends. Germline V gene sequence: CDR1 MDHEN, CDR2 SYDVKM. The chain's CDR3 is CASSLGTKEQYF. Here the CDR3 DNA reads TGTGCCAGCAGTCTCGGGACCAAAGAGCAGTACTTC.

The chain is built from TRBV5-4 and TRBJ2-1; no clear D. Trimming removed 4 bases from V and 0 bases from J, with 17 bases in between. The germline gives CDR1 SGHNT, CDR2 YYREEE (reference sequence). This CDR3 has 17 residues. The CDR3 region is CASSPGRGFPSYNEQFF. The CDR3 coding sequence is TGTGCCAGCAGCCCGGGCCGTGGGTTTCCCTCCTACAATGAGCAGTTCTTC.

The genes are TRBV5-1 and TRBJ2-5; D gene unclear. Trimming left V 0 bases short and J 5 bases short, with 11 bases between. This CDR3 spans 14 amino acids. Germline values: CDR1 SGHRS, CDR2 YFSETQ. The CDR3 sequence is CASSLAGNGETQYF. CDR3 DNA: TGCGCCAGCAGCTTGGCGGGCAATGGGGAGACCCAGTACTTC.

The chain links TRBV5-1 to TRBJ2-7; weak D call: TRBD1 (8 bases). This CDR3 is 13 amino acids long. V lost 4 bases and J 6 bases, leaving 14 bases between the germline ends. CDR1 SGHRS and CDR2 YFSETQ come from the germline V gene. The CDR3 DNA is TGCGCCAGCAGCAGTACAGGGGGGGGCGAGCAGTACTTC. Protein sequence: CASSSTGGGEQYF. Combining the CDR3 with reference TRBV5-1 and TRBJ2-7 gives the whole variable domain KAGVTQTPRYLIKTRGQQVTLSCSPISGHRSVSWYQQTPGQGLQFLFEYFSETQRNKGNFPGRFSGRQFSNSRSEMNVSTLELGDSALYLCASSSTGGGEQYFGPGTRLTVT.